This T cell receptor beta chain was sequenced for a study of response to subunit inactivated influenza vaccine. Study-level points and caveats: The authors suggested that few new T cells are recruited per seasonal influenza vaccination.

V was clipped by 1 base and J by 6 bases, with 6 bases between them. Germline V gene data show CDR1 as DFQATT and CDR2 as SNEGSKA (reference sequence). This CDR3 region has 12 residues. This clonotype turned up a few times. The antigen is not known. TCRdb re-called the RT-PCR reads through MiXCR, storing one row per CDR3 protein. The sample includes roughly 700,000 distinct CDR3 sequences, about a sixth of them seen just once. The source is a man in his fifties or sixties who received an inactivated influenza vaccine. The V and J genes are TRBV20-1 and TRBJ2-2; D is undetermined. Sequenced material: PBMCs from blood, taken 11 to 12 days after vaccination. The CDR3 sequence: CSARGAAGELFF. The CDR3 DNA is TGCAGTGCTAGAGGCGCGGCCGGGGAGCTGTTTTTT.